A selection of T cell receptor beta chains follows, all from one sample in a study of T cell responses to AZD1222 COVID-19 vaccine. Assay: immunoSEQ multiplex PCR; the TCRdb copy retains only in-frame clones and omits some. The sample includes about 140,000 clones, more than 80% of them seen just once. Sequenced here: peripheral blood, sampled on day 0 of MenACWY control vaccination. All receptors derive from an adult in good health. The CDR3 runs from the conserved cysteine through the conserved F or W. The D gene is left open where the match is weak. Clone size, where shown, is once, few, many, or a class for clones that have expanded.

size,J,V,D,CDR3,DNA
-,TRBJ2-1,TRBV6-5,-,CASSFGGYNEQFF,TGTGCCAGCAGTTTCGGCGGTTACAATGAGCAGTTCTTC
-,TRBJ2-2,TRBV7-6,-,CASSSFVGGSGELFF,TGTGCCAGCAGCTCCTTCGTTGGGGGGAGCGGGGAGCTGTTTTTT
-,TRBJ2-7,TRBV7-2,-,CASSLATAWVSSYEQYF,TGTGCCAGCAGCTTAGCCACAGCATGGGTTAGCTCCTACGAGCAGTACTTC
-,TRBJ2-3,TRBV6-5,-,CASRTHSTDTQYF,TGTGCCAGCAGAACCCACAGCACAGATACGCAGTATTTT
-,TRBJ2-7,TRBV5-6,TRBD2,CASSLFLAGGNEQYF,TGTGCCAGCAGCTTGTTCCTAGCGGGAGGAAACGAGCAGTACTTC
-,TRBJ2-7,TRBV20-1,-,CSANEGGRSNYEQYF,TGCAGTGCTAATGAGGGGGGCAGATCAAACTACGAGCAGTACTTC
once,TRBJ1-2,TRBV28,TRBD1,CASSRGTVNGYTF,TGTGCCAGCAGTCGCGGGACAGTGAATGGCTACACCTTC
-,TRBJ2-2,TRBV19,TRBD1,CASTRDRGRGELFF,TGTGCCAGTACCCGGGACAGGGGGCGCGGGGAGCTGTTTTTT
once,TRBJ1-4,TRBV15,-,CATSRVAGLTNEKLFF,TGTGCCACCAGCAGAGTAGCGGGGCTAACTAATGAAAAACTGTTTTTT
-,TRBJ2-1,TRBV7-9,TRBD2,CASSLGLAAHNEQFF,TGTGCCAGCAGCTTAGGACTAGCGGCGCACAATGAGCAGTTCTTC
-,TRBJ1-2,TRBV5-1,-,CASSLSGGTNYGYTF,TGCGCCAGCAGCTTGAGTGGCGGTACTAACTATGGCTACACCTTC
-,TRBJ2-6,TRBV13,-,CASSPRTGRANVLTF,TGTGCCAGCAGCCCCCGTACGGGTCGGGCCAACGTCCTGACTTTC
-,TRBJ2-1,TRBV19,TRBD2,CASSIWGLAGGPYNEQFF,TGTGCCAGTAGTATATGGGGACTAGCGGGAGGACCCTACAATGAGCAGTTCTTC
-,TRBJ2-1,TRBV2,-,CASSYYNEQFF,TGTGCCAGCTCGTATTACAATGAGCAGTTCTTC
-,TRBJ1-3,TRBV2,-,CASSDPGHGSGNTIYF,TGTGCCAGCAGTGACCCGGGACACGGGTCAGGAAACACCATATATTTT
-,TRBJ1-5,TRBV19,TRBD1,CASSYGTGVQQPQHF,TGTGCCAGTAGTTACGGGACAGGGGTGCAGCAGCCCCAGCATTTT
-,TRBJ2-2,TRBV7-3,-,CASSLGLPTGELFF,TGTGCCAGCAGCTTAGGTTTACCAACCGGGGAGCTGTTTTTT
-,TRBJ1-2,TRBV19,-,CASSDSGAGYTF,TGTGCCAGTAGTGACTCAGGGGCGGGCTACACCTTC
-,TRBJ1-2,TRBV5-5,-,CASSLGQHNYGYTF,TGTGCCAGCAGCTTGGGACAGCACAACTATGGCTACACCTTC
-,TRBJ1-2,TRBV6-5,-,CASSLNQGFYGYTF,TGTGCCAGCAGTTTGAACCAGGGATTCTATGGCTACACCTTC
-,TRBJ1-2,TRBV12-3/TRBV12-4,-,CASSSRSPGAEEF,TGTGCCAGCAGTTCAAGATCACCGGGTGCAGAGGAGTTC
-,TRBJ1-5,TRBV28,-,CASTPGGGNQPQHF,TGTGCCAGCACCCCGGGAGGGGGCAATCAGCCCCAGCATTTT
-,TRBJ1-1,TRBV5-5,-,CASSTTTRGTEAFF,TGTGCCAGCAGCACCACCACTCGGGGTACTGAAGCTTTCTTT
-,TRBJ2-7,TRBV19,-,CASSIRGTIEYEQYF,TGTGCCAGTAGTATAAGAGGCACCATCGAATACGAGCAGTACTTC
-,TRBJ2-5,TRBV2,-,CASSAEREETQYF,TGTGCCAGCAGTGCGGAAAGGGAAGAGACCCAGTACTTC
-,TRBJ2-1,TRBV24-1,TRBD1,CATSDFTGTGGNEQFF,TGTGCCACCAGTGATTTTACCGGGACAGGGGGAAATGAGCAGTTCTTC
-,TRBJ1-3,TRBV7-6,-,CASSLGASRGSGNTIYF,TGTGCCAGCAGCTTAGGCGCTTCTCGAGGTTCTGGAAACACCATATATTTT
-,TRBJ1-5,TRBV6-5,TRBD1,CASSYRDRGAAQPQHF,TGTGCCAGCAGTTATCGGGACAGGGGGGCTGCCCAGCCCCAGCATTTT
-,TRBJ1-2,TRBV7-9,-,CASSLGRGPYGYTF,TGTGCCAGCAGCTTAGGTCGGGGACCCTATGGCTACACCTTC
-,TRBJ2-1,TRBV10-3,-,CAISSTTDHEQFF,TGTGCCATCAGTTCTACGACAGACCATGAGCAGTTCTTC
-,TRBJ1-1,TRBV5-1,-,CASSLGTGNTEAFF,TGCGCCAGCAGCTTGGGGACGGGGAACACTGAAGCTTTCTTT
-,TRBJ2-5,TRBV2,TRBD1,CASGGQGELETQYF,TGTGCCAGCGGGGGACAGGGGGAGTTAGAGACCCAGTACTTC
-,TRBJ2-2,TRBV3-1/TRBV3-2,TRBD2,CATGFFGLAGGELFF,TGTGCCACGGGATTCTTTGGACTAGCAGGCGGGGAGCTGTTTTTT
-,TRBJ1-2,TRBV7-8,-,CASSLRGEGYGYTF,TGTGCCAGCAGCCTGAGGGGGGAGGGCTATGGCTACACCTTC
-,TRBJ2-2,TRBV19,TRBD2,CASSKIAGGPGELFF,TGTGCCAGTAGTAAGATAGCGGGGGGGCCCGGGGAGCTGTTTTTT
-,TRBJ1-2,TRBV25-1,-,CASSEFGGSVVSYTF,TGTGCCAGCAGTGAATTCGGAGGATCTGTAGTTAGCTACACCTTC
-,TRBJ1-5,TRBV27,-,CASSPWTENQPQHF,TGTGCCAGCAGTCCCTGGACGGAGAATCAGCCCCAGCATTTT
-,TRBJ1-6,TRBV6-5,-,CASSILAENSPLHF,TGTGCCAGCAGCATCCTCGCGGAGAATTCACCCCTCCACTTT
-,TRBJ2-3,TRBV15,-,CATSKRTSVTDTQYF,TGTGCCACCAGCAAACGGACATCTGTCACAGATACGCAGTATTTT
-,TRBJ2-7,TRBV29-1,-,CSAEGESPYEQYF,TGCAGCGCTGAAGGGGAGTCCCCCTACGAGCAGTACTTC
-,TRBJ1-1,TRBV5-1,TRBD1,CASSLAMTGDTEAFF,TGCGCCAGCAGCTTGGCTATGACAGGGGATACTGAAGCTTTCTTT
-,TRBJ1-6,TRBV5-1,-,CASSLDGSPGDLLHF,TGCGCCAGCAGCTTGGATGGCAGCCCGGGAGACCTCCTCCACTTT
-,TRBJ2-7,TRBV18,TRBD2,CASSHTGGSYEQYF,TGTGCCAGCTCACATACGGGGGGCTCCTACGAGCAGTACTTC
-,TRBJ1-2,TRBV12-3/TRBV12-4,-,CASSFPPAF,TGTGCCAGCAGTTTCCCCCCCGCCTTC
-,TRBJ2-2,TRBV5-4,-,CAFPTGTGELFF,TGTGCCTTTCCGACCGGCACCGGGGAGCTGTTTTTT
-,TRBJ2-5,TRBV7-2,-,CASSFGETQYF,TGTGCCAGCAGCTTCGGGGAGACCCAGTACTTC